Each of the 3 T cell receptor beta chains below was sequenced from the same sample in a study of graft-versus-host responses after intestinal transplantation (dated by TCRdb to the early 2020s). The library came from the immunoSEQ multiplex PCR assay. Here the immuneACCESS table is served through TCRdb, limited to in-frame sequences with V and J called. Missing clones are a known gap in these copies; in checked studies unresolved V genes cover under half, and the rest lacks a known reason. The sample contains more than 75,000 clones, more than 85% of them found a single time. The ten largest clones represent about 0.38% of the sample. The sample's time point label, decoded: cells obtained before transplantation from donor or recipient. These TCRs are of unknown antigen specificity. The source material was unstimulated CD4+ T cells sorted from spleen or lymph node cells, sampled before transplant. The source is a human donor who was the organ donor for an intestinal transplant.

The genes are TRBV11-2 and TRBJ1-6; D is unclear. V lost 3 bases, J lost 8 bases, and 14 bases lay in between. This CDR3 region has 15 residues. Germline values: CDR1 SGHAT, CDR2 FQNNGV. Written as DNA, the CDR3 is TGTGCCAGCAGCTTTGGGCGTAGGTTCGATTCACCCCTCCACTTT. Translated, it gives CASSFGRRFDSPLHF.

The genes are TRBV9 and TRBJ2-5; 9 bases are a match to TRBD2. This CDR3 comprises 15 residues. V trimming: 0 bases; J trimming: 5 bases; junction bases outside the gene matches: 5. Germline V CDR1 and CDR2: SGDLS, YYNGEE. The CDR3 coding sequence is TGTGCCAGCAGCGTAGGGCTAGCGGGGCCCGAGACCCAGTACTTC. As protein: CASSVGLAGPETQYF.

This chain joins TRBV13 and TRBJ2-5; TRBD2 matches at 10 bases. There are 18 residues in the CDR3. Germline trimming cut 4 bases from V and 4 bases from J; bases unmatched to any gene: 15. CDR1 PRHDT and CDR2 FYEKMQ come from the germline V gene (reference sequence). CDR3 residues: CASSWRTTLAGLGETQYF. Here the CDR3 DNA reads TGTGCCAGCAGCTGGAGGACGACACTAGCGGGATTGGGAGAGACCCAGTACTTC. The entire variable domain, with the rest obtained from reference TRBV13 and TRBJ2-5, is as follows: AAGVIQSPRHLIKEKRETATLKCYPIPRHDTVYWYQQGPGQDPQFLISFYEKMQSDKGSIPDRFSAQQFSDYHSELNMSSLELGDSALYFCASSWRTTLAGLGETQYFGPGTRLLVL.